This T cell receptor (beta chain) emerged from a study of technical replicates of blood from several donors. The CDR3 covers 14 residues. Per the germline V gene, CDR1 is LGHNA and CDR2 is YNFKEQ. V was trimmed by 0 bases and J by 1 base, leaving 4 bases between them. Data came from immunoSEQ multiplex PCR; TCRdb stores just in-frame clones and leaves some out. The table lists fewer than 95,000 clones, about 94% of them singletons, with over 0.2% in the top ten. The sequence derives from a human donor in good health. This chain connects TRBV4-2 to TRBJ1-5; D is uncertain. Sequencing was carried out using T cells isolated from PBMCs. The CDR3 region is CASSQDISNQPQHF. The DNA for the CDR3 is TGTGCCAGCAGCCAAGATATAAGCAATCAGCCCCAGCATTTT.